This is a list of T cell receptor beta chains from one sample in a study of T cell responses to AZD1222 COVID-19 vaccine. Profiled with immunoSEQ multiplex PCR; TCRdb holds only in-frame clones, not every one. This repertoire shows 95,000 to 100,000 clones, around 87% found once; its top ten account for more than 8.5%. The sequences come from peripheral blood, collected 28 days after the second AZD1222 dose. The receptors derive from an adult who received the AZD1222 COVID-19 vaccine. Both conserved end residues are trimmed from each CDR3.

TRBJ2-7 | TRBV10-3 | ATIPSGGLLEQY
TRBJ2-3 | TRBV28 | ASSLTDTQY
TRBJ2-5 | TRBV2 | ASTGGVGGETQY
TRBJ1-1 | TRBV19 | ASSINFNTEAF
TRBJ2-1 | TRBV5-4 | ASRTSGSPAYGEQF
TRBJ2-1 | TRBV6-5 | ASSLAGGAYNEQF
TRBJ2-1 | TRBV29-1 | SALDESSYNEQF
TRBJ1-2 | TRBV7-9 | ASSLGQNNYGYT
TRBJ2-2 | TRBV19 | ASRSELTGELF
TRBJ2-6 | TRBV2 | ASGPFSGANVLT
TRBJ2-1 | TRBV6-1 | ASSEALQLTSYNEQF
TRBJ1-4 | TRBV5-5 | ASSLIVGRGDEKLF
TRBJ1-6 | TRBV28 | ASRPTGSYNSPLH
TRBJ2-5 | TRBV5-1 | ASSFYFGFQETQY
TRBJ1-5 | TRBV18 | ASSPPGDRGNQPQH
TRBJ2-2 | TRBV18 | ASSPRTGTTGELF
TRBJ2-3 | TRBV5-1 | ASSLALGDTQY
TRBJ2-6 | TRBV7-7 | ASSPFGTAFSGANVLT
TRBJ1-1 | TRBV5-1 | ASSLGGSLSAEAF
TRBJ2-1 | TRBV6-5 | ASSYFKTSGSDEQF
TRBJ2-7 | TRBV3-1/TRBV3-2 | ASSPGLAGVGEQY
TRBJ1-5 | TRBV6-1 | ASSEGWRHGNQPQH
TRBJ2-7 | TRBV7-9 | ASSLVSHREGEQY
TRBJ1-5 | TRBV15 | ATSRPPRGGEGQPQH
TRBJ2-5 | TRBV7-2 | ASSLAAGYPETQY
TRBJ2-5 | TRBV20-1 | SAHLQETQY
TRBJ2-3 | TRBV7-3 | ASSLFGDRTDTQY